This record looks at one T cell receptor (beta chain) sequence and its context. The V end was cut by 1 base, the J end by 2 bases, with 10 bases between. Germline CDR1 and CDR2: SEHNR and FQNEAQ (reference sequence). The CDR3 has 15 residues. The sample is drawn from a study of Ad26.COV2.S vaccination and SARS-CoV-2 variants. Data came from immunoSEQ multiplex PCR; TCRdb stores just in-frame clones and leaves some out. This sample has roughly 380,000 clones, with roughly nine tenths found just once. The chain has TRBV7-9 and TRBJ2-3; tentative D call: TRBD2 (6 bases). Sequencing was performed on peripheral blood, taken after recovery from COVID-19. This TCR was recovered from a human donor who had recovered from COVID-19. The CDR3 DNA sequence: TGTGCCAGCAGCTTAGGGGGAGGAATCACAGATACGCAGTATTTT. Residues: CASSLGGGITDTQYF.